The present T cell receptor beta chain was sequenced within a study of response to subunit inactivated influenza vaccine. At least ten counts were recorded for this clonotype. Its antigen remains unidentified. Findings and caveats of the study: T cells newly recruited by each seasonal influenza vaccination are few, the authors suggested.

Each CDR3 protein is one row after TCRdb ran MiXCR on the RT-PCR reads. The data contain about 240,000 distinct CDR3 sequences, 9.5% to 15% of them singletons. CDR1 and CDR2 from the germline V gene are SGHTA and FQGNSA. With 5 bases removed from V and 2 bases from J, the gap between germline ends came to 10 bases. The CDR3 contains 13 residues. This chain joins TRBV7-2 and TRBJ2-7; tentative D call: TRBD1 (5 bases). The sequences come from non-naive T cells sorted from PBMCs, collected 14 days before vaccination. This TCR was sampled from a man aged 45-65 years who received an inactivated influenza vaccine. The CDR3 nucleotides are TGTGCCAGCAGCATGGACACTCCCTACGAGCAGTACTTC. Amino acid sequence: CASSMDTPYEQYF.